Listed here is a single TCR beta chain. There are a few counts of this clone. What antigen it recognizes has not been identified. The input lacks base qualities; no much larger clone sits a single base away. V is cut back by 5 bases and J by 7 bases, with 7 bases in the junction unmatched. Based on the germline V gene (reference sequence), the CDR1 and CDR2 sequences are LNHDA and SQIVND. The cysteine opens and the phenylalanine closes a CDR3 of 14 amino acids. CDR3 DNA is the only sequence kept; it has 42 bases, read in frame from the first base. Using the deep immunoSEQ assay, TCR CDR3 regions were amplified from genomic DNA by multiplex PCR. Genomic DNA extracted from each cell subset was distributed evenly over all wells of several immunoSEQ 96-well plates, and each plate served as one replicate. For sorted subsets, approximately 0.2 ug of genomic DNA, equivalent to some 33,000 T cell genomes, went into each replicate PCR. Purified libraries were measured with a Qubit 3.0 fluorometer, size-checked on a Bioanalyzer 2100, and measured again with the KAPA Library Quantification kit. Every immunoSEQ 96-well plate was sequenced on a separate single-read 150-cycle Illumina NextSeq 550 flow cell. The original pipeline was this. The immunoSEQ output contained only junctional sequences without quality scores, so filtering could not match that applied to full-length reads. To assign V/J genes and CDR3, sequences were annotated using PyIR, a Python wrapper for IgBLAST v1.9, with IMGT germline references. Any read was removed if the V/J assignment was weak (E-value above 1e-6), the CDR3 was missing, or the read contained stop codons, out-of-frame junctions, or ambiguous translated residues. A V3J clonotype was defined by an identical inferred V gene, J gene, and CDR3 amino acid sequence. The percentage overlap between two repertoires was calculated by dividing the number of shared unique clonotypes by the size of the smaller repertoire. Three approaches were used to assess repertoire richness: RTK rarefaction, the Chao1 estimator, and Recon v2.1 estimates of unobserved clonotypes. Generation probabilities were computed with OLGA for all TCRbeta clonotypes obtained by the gDNA method from four donors. TCRdb stores this immuneACCESS table with in-frame sequences only. Part of the clones is absent; in the studies checked, under half of the shortfall reflects unresolved V genes, and no reason is known for the rest. The V and J calls and clone size are taken from that table; D and trimming were inferred from the DNA. For this sample there are under 1,100,000 clones; approximately 76% appear just once. The ten largest make up approximately 1.3% of the sample.

The donors were healthy, HIV-negative adults who had no recently reported acute infections or vaccinations. Every donor was a Caucasian adult residing in Nashville, Tennessee, USA. CD4+ T cells were enriched by magnetic negative selection; naive cells were then positively selected on CD45RA, and the negative fraction formed the memory subset. Blood was obtained by leukapheresis, after which PBMCs were separated by Ficoll-Histopaque density gradient centrifugation and cryopreserved in liquid nitrogen vapor phase. Purity and quantity of every magnetically sorted T cell population were checked by analytical flow cytometry. Genomic DNA was isolated from each sorted fraction and quantified by UV absorbance on a Nanodrop 2000c. This specimen belongs to a study of shared clonotypes between healthy human individuals (dated by TCRdb to 2018 to 2021). As for the study more broadly: A few men and two women, aged 18 to 49 years, made up the cohort. For each donor, CD4 naive and CD4 memory were each run on three plates, CD8 naive on two plates, and CD8 memory on one plate. Libraries were prepared and TCR repertoires were sequenced by different laboratories using diverse techniques, in order to increase sequencing depth and limit assay-specific biases. Per donor, leukapheresis produced somewhere between about 0.94 and 9 billion PBMCs. Blood TCR repertoires of about 5 healthy adults were deeply sequenced to estimate repertoire size and the extent of clonotype sharing between individuals.

Results the study describes overall, beyond this receptor: Naive subsets generally had larger estimated clonotype richness than memory subsets did. Based on pairwise subsampling, the degree of clonotype sharing among donors was expected to be affected by sequencing depth. Sampling was restricted to blood, and TCR repertoires in tissues likely differ from the TCR repertoires found in blood. Compared with non-shared clonotypes, the clonotypes found in all four sorted-subset donors had higher generation probabilities. Even with the large sequencing depth, rarefaction of the sorted-subset datasets indicated that sequencing was incomplete. Approximately 4.8% of naive CD4, roughly 3.5% of naive CD8, about 2.1% of memory CD4, and less than 0.45% of memory CD8 clonotypes were shared across four donors. Because the study included a small number of donors, the genetic and exposure-history diversity represented was limited.

This sequence was found in a young man in good health. The sample comprised memory CD4+ T cells sorted from blood. According to the study, the label for this sample's cell subset or site signals: CD45RA-negative fraction. The chain was built from TRBV19 and TRBJ1-1, with 10 bases matching TRBD1. The CDR3 region: CASSLRQGAGEAFF. The DNA is as follows: TGTGCCAGTAGTCTCCGACAGGGGGCCGGTGAAGCTTTCTTT. The entire variable domain, with the stretches around the CDR3 drawn from the reference TRBV19 and TRBJ1-1 proteins, is DGGITQSPKYLFRKEGQNVTLSCEQNLNHDAMYWYRQDPGQGLRLIYYSQIVNDFQKGDIAEGYSVSREKKESFPLTVTSAQKNPTAFYLCASSLRQGAGEAFFGQGTRLTVV.